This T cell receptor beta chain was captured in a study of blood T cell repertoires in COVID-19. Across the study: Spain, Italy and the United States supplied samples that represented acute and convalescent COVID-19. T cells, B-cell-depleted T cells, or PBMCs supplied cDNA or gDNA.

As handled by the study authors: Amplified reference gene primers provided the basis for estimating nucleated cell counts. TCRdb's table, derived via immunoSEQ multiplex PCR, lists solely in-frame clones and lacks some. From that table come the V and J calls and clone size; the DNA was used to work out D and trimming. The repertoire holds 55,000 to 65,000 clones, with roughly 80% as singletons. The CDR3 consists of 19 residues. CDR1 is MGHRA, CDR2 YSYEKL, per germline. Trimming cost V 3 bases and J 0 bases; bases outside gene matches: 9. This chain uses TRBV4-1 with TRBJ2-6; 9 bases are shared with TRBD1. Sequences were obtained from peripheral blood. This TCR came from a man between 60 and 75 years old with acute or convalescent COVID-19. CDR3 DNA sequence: TGCGCCAGCAGCCACGCCGGGACAGGGCTAAGCTCTGGGGCCAACGTCCTGACTTTC. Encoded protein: CASSHAGTGLSSGANVLTF.